This T cell receptor beta chain stems from a study of tumor-infiltrating lymphocytes in primary liver carcinoma. The CDR3 covers 16 residues. Germline V gene data show CDR1 as SGHAT and CDR2 as FQNNGV. J gave up 7 bases and V 9 bases, and 17 bases lay outside the gene matches. cDNA specific to TCR beta was made from around 450 ng of total RNA, with a constant-region primer employed for priming. Researchers made the TCR beta libraries by running three nested multiplex PCR rounds with slightly modified ARM-PCR. Forward primers for TRBV1-TRBV30 and a C-beta reverse primer served the first two PCR rounds, at 10 cycles each. TCRdb analysed the multiplex PCR reads with MiXCR anew, one entry per CDR3 protein. The sample holds roughly 20,000 distinct CDR3 sequences, about 79% seen once. Between about 19 and 34 mg of unsorted bulk tissue served as the source from which RNA and DNA were co-extracted. Patients underwent surgical resection for primary liver carcinoma. The study sampled five separate regions from each tumor.

This clonotype was sampled from a woman aged 25 to 39 with primary liver carcinoma and hepatitis B virus infection. The sequenced sample consisted of liver tumor tissue from sampling region 1. Documented subset: tumor region T1, superior pole. This chain links TRBV11-2 with TRBJ2-3, with 9 bases matching TRBD2. The CDR3 region is CASSAGLAGNVNTQYF. The CDR3 DNA follows: TGTGCCAGTAGCGCGGGACTAGCAGGTAATGTTAATACGCAGTATTTT.